Presented here are 15 T cell receptor beta chains from one specimen sequenced in a study of shared T cell receptors in the human thymus. Sequencing used immunoSEQ multiplex PCR; TCRdb keeps in-frame clones, though not all of them. The table includes 550,000 to 800,000 clones, 70% to 90% detected once. This same sample was also part of a study on human thymus T cells.

The sample was thymocytes. These receptors all stem from a girl under three years old with a congenital heart defect.

This chain uses TRBV7-8 with TRBJ1-1; the D gene is possibly TRBD1 (5 bases). Deletions cut 5 bases from V and 5 bases from J, with 30 bases between. The CDR3 spans 19 residues. Germline V lookup: CDR1 SGHVS, CDR2 FQNEAQ. CDR3 amino acids: CASSHTPGEALSILTEAFF. The CDR3 coding sequence is TGTGCCAGCAGCCATACCCCGGGGGAAGCTCTATCAATCTTGACTGAAGCTTTCTTT.

This rearrangement joins TRBV5-8 to TRBJ1-6; TRBD1 is a possible D gene (6 bases). V lost 3 bases and J lost 6, with 19 bases in between. Per germline, CDR1 SGHTS and CDR2 YDEGEE. The CDR3 sequence is 17 residues long. In DNA form, the CDR3 reads TGTGCCAGCAGCTCCATCCTCACAGGGTTCTTTAATTCACCCCTCCACTTT. Translated, it gives CASSSILTGFFNSPLHF.

This chain connects TRBV19 to TRBJ1-1; D unresolved. V shed 4 bases and J shed 2 bases, with 8 bases lying between them. Germline lookup yields CDR1 LNHDA and CDR2 SQIVND (reference sequence). CDR3 length equals 13 residues. CDR3 sequence: CASSKCSNTEAFF. The CDR3 coding sequence is TGTGCCAGTAGTAAGTGTAGTAACACTGAAGCTTTCTTT.

DNA for the CDR3: TGTGCCAGCTCCTTGGCCGGGACTAGCGGGGTGAGGCAGTTCTTC. Amino acid sequence: CASSLAGTSGVRQFF. This rearrangement joins TRBV18 to TRBJ2-1; 13 bases fit TRBD2. The CDR3 spans 15 residues. Germline V gives CDR1 KGHSH, CDR2 LQKENI. V was clipped by 6 bases and J by 12 bases; unmatched bases: 11.

The rearrangement uses TRBV12-5 and TRBJ1-2, with D perhaps matching TRBD1 (6 bases). Germline V CDR1 and CDR2: LGHNT, FRNRAP. Trimming cost V 0 bases and J 4 bases, with 21 bases left between them. This CDR3 has 18 residues. The CDR3 spells CASGLVEAQGTLSYGYTF. The CDR3 DNA reads TGTGCTAGTGGTTTGGTAGAGGCACAGGGCACTTTGTCCTATGGCTACACCTTC.

The V and J genes are TRBV19 and TRBJ1-2, with 7 bases that match TRBD1. Germline trimming cut 5 bases from V and 4 bases from J; bases unmatched to any gene: 4. The CDR3 length is 13 residues. Germline V gene lookup returns CDR1 LNHDA and CDR2 SQIVND (reference sequence). CDR3 protein: CASSPRGSYGYTF. CDR3 coding DNA: TGTGCCAGTAGTCCCAGGGGGAGCTATGGCTACACCTTC.

V is TRBV2 and J is TRBJ1-2; TRBD1 might be the D (6 bases). CDR3 size: 16 residues. Between the trimmed V and J ends, which lost 5 bases and 0 bases, there was a span of 16 bases. In germline, CDR1 is SNHLY, CDR2 FYNNEI. The CDR3 DNA follows: TGTGCCAGCAGTAAAAACAGGGAACTAGCTAACTATGGCTACACCTTC. It codes for CASSKNRELANYGYTF.

The J gene is TRBJ1-6, the V gene TRBV28; possibly TRBD1 for D (5 bases). Germline assignment: CDR1 MDHEN and CDR2 SYDVKM. V was cut by 5 bases and J by 6 bases, with 26 bases left in between. The CDR3 spans 19 residues. CDR3 nucleotides: TGTGCCAGCAGTCACCCGCTGAAAGAAATGGGGCGGCGTAATTCACCCCTCCACTTT. Translation gives CASSHPLKEMGRRNSPLHF.

J is TRBJ2-3 and V is TRBV19, with D possibly TRBD2 on 7 matching bases. CDR1 is LNHDA and CDR2 is SQIVND in the germline V gene (reference sequence). Trimming stripped 8 bases from V and 2 bases from J, with 14 bases between. CDR3 size: 14 residues. The CDR3 sequence: CASRAGADTDTQYF. CDR3 DNA sequence: TGTGCCAGTCGGGCGGGGGCAGACACAGATACGCAGTATTTT.

J is TRBJ2-1 and V is TRBV6-1; 7 nucleotides match TRBD1. After removal of 6 bases from V and 5 bases from J, the junction contained 4 bases not matched to a gene. From germline, CDR1 is MNHNS and CDR2 SASEGT. The CDR3 length is 13 residues. In nucleotides, the CDR3 is TGTGCCAGCAGGACGGACAGGAACAATGAGCAGTTCTTC. This gives the protein CASRTDRNNEQFF.

This chain joins TRBV9 and TRBJ1-1, with D maybe TRBD1 (5 bases). With 0 bases removed from V and 1 base from J, the gap between germline ends came to 31 bases. Germline CDR1 and CDR2: SGDLS and YYNGEE. This CDR3 has 22 residues. CDR3 amino acids: CASSVGPYGGRTPQEKNTEAFF. As DNA, the CDR3 is TGTGCCAGCAGCGTAGGACCTTATGGTGGCCGGACACCCCAGGAAAAGAACACTGAAGCTTTCTTT.

The chain is built from TRBV7-2 and TRBJ2-5; TRBD2 aligns across 13 bases. Trimming cost V 2 bases and J 5 bases; bases outside gene matches: 14. CDR3 size: 19 residues. In germline, CDR1 is SGHTA, CDR2 FQGNSA. DNA of the CDR3: TGTGCCAGCAGCTTACAAAAGACCCGGACTAGCGGGGGTCGGGAGACCCAGTACTTC. This encodes CASSLQKTRTSGGRETQYF. The variable domain in full, with the rest retrieved from reference TRBV7-2 and TRBJ2-5, is GAGVSQSPSNKVTEKGKDVELRCDPISGHTALYWYRQSLGQGLEFLIYFQGNSAPDKSGLPSDRFSAERTGGSVSTLTIQRTQQEDSAVYLCASSLQKTRTSGGRETQYFGPGTRLLVL.

The chain carries TRBV5-4 and TRBJ2-7, with 7 positions matching TRBD2. V lost 4 bases, J lost 0 bases, and 13 bases stayed unmatched. Germline V gene data show CDR1 as SGHNT and CDR2 as YYREEE (reference sequence). This CDR3 is 17 amino acids long. The CDR3 here is CASSKALGGIRSYEQYF. DNA of the CDR3: TGTGCCAGCAGCAAAGCCCTCGGGGGGATTCGCTCCTACGAGCAGTACTTC.

The genes are TRBV7-8 and TRBJ1-1; possible D gene TRBD1, 6 bases. V lost 1 base, J lost 3 bases, and 15 bases lay in between. CDR3 length: 16 amino acids. Germline CDR1 reads SGHVS; CDR2 reads FQNEAQ. CDR3 region: CASSLGQGYGYTEAFF. CDR3 DNA sequence: TGTGCCAGCAGCTTAGGGCAGGGGTATGGGTACACTGAAGCTTTCTTT. Combining the CDR3 with reference TRBV7-8 and TRBJ1-1 gives the whole variable domain GAGVSQSPRYKVAKRGQDVALRCDPISGHVSLFWYQQALGQGPEFLTYFQNEAQLDKSGLPSDRFFAERPEGSVSTLKIQRTQQEDSAVYLCASSLGQGYGYTEAFFGQGTRLTVV.

This chain joins TRBV7-9 and TRBJ1-2; no clear D gene. Trimming removed 3 bases at V and 7 bases at J, with 18 bases between. Germline V CDR1 and CDR2: SEHNR, FQNEAQ (reference sequence). The CDR3 sequence is 15 residues long. The CDR3 nucleotides read TGTGCCAGCAGCTTCCCCCAGGTCGTATTGAGTGGCTACACCTTC. Translated: CASSFPQVVLSGYTF.